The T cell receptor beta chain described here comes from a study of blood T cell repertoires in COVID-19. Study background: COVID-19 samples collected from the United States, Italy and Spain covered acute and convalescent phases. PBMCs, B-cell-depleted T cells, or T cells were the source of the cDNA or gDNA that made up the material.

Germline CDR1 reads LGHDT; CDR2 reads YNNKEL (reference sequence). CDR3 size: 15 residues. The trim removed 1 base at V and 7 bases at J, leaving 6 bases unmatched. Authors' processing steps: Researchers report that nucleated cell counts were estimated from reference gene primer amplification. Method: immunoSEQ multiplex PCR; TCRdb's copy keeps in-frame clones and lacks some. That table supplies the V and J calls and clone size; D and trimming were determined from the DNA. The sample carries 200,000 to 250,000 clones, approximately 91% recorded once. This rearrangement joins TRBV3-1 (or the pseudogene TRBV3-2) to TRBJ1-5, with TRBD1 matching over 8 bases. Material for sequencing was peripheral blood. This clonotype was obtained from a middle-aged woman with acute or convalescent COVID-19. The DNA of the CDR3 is TGTGCCAGCAGCCAAGGGACAGGGCGAGGACAGCCCCAGCATTTT. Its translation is CASSQGTGRGQPQHF.